Following are 11 T cell receptor beta chains from one sample sequenced in a study of T cells in Graves' hyperthyroidism and ophthalmopathy. RNA transcripts yielded amplified TCR beta CDR3 regions. When the TCR CDR3 underwent first-round RT-PCR, the HTBI primer set was used. TCRdb ran MiXCR on the multiplex PCR reads and lists one entry per CDR3 protein. Here the sample spans around 370,000 distinct CDR3 sequences, less than 20% being singletons. Source material: blood. All receptors derive from a man aged 18 to 29 with Graves' ophthalmopathy.

This clonotype was observed at least ten times. This sequence joins TRBV2 and TRBJ2-3; D is possibly TRBD1 or TRBD2 (6 bases each). This CDR3 comprises 13 residues. Trimming cost V 9 bases and J 0 bases, with 10 bases left between them. Germline CDR1 is SNHLY and CDR2 is FYNNEI. CDR3 amino acids: CARRGASTDTQYF. In DNA, the CDR3 is TGTGCCAGGAGGGGGGCCAGCACAGATACGCAGTATTTT.

V usage is TRBV6-2 or TRBV6-3 and J usage is TRBJ1-5; D is ambiguous. The germline V and J ends were trimmed by 0 bases and 5 bases, with 5 bases remaining between them. CDR3 length: 13 amino acids. The germline V gene has CDR1 MNHEY and CDR2 SVGEGT. The CDR3 reads CASSYSSDQPQHF. The CDR3 nucleotides are TGTGCCAGCAGTTACTCGAGCGATCAGCCCCAGCATTTT.

In this sample, this clonotype turned up a few times. The chain combines TRBV5-1 with TRBJ2-5; 12 bases map to TRBD2. This CDR3 contains 16 residues. Germline trimming cut 0 bases from V and 5 bases from J; bases unmatched to any gene: 5. Germline-derived CDR1 and CDR2 are SGHRS and YFSETQ. The CDR3 DNA reads TGCGCCAGCAGCTTGGAGGCTAGCGGGGGGGCGGAGACCCAGTACTTC. It is translated as CASSLEASGGAETQYF.

This clonotype was seen repeatedly, ten times or more. V is TRBV6-5 and J is TRBJ2-5; D not resolved. The CDR3 covers 14 residues. V lost 2 bases, J lost 5 bases, and 12 bases lay in between. Per germline, CDR1 MNHEY and CDR2 SVGAGI. The CDR3 sequence: CASSYRWSRETQYF. The DNA of the CDR3 is TGTGCCAGCAGTTACCGGTGGTCGCGTGAGACCCAGTACTTC.

This chain links TRBV3-1 with TRBJ1-6; tentative D call: TRBD1 (6 bases). This CDR3 has 14 amino acids. The germline CDR1 and CDR2 sequences are LGHDT and YNNKEL (reference sequence). V was cut by 4 bases and J by 7 bases, with 11 bases left in between. CDR3 amino acids: CASSPRGRNSPLHF. The CDR3 nucleotides are TGTGCCAGCAGCCCCCGGGGGCGGAATTCACCCCTCCACTTT.

This clonotype was counted ten times or more. V usage is TRBV10-2 and J usage is TRBJ1-4; D not certain. Trimming took 3 bases from V and 8 from J, leaving 7 bases between them. CDR3 length: 12 amino acids. CDR1 and CDR2 (germline): WSHSY, SAAADI. DNA for the CDR3: TGCGCCAGCAGTGACGTCGAGGAAAAACTGTTTTTT. Residues: CASSDVEEKLFF.

The table lists this clonotype with many counts. This chain links TRBV3-1 with TRBJ2-1; D possibly matches TRBD1 or TRBD2 (5 bases each). The CDR3 contains 13 residues. The V and J ends lost 1 base and 8 bases respectively, with 9 bases between them. CDR1 and CDR2 (germline): LGHDT, YNNKEL (reference sequence). The CDR3 bases are TGTGCCAGCAGCCAAGGGTGGGGGTATGAGCAGTTCTTC. Translation: CASSQGWGYEQFF.

This clonotype was counted at least ten times. This chain links TRBV13 with TRBJ1-1; D gene uncertain. In germline, CDR1 is PRHDT, CDR2 FYEKMQ (reference sequence). The CDR3 extends over 15 amino acids. The ends were cut back, 3 bases at V and 1 base at J, with 12 bases in the middle. CDR3: CASSFDQEWNTEAFF. The CDR3 bases are TGTGCCAGCAGCTTCGACCAGGAGTGGAACACTGAAGCTTTCTTT. The variable domain in full, completed from reference TRBV13 and TRBJ1-1, reads AAGVIQSPRHLIKEKRETATLKCYPIPRHDTVYWYQQGPGQDPQFLISFYEKMQSDKGSIPDRFSAQQFSDYHSELNMSSLELGDSALYFCASSFDQEWNTEAFFGQGTRLTVV.

The genes are TRBV5-4 and TRBJ1-1, with a tentative D call TRBD1 (5 bases). CDR1 and CDR2 (germline): SGHNT, YYREEE (reference sequence). The V end was cut by 0 bases, the J end by 6 bases, with 15 bases between. The CDR3 runs 15 residues. The CDR3 DNA sequence: TGTGCCAGCAGCTTGGAGGGGCGAACCGCCGCTGAAGCTTTCTTT. As protein: CASSLEGRTAAEAFF. Variable domain in full (rest from reference TRBV5-4 and TRBJ1-1): ETGVTQSPTHLIKTRGQQVTLRCSSQSGHNTVSWYQQALGQGPQFIFQYYREEENGRGNFPPRFSGLQFPNYSSELNVNALELDDSALYLCASSLEGRTAAEAFFGQGTRLTVV.

The gene calls are TRBV20-1 and TRBJ1-3; maybe TRBD1 (6 bases). CDR3 length equals 20 residues. Germline V lookup: CDR1 DFQATT, CDR2 SNEGSKA (reference sequence). Trimming pared 1 base from V and 2 bases from J, leaving 27 bases between. CDR3 bases: TGCAGTGCTAGAGTCGGGACGGACAGTCATCGGTCTAAGCCTGGAAACACCATATATTTT. The encoded protein is CSARVGTDSHRSKPGNTIYF.

This clonotype was observed a handful of times. The genes are TRBV12-3 or TRBV12-4 and TRBJ2-5; 8 bases are a match to TRBD1. The CDR3 extends over 15 amino acids. The V and J ends lost 5 bases and 5 bases, in that order; junction bases with no gene match: 10. The CDR3 nucleotides read TGTGCCAGCAGTCCCATACGGACAGGGAGGGAGACCCAGTACTTC. Encoded protein: CASSPIRTGRETQYF.